What follows are 29 T cell receptor beta chains derived from one specimen sequenced in a study of metastatic and nonmetastatic thyroid tumors. MiXCR was used by TCRdb to re-call the PCR reads. The sample lists over 13,000 clones; under 25% were seen once. Thyroid surgery was performed in patients who had received no treatment beforehand. Sequenced input: tumor tissue. These receptors came from a female donor with papillary thyroid cancer or a benign thyroid nodule (not recorded which). Some clones in this sample may be carry-over from other donors' samples.

This clone was found a few times. The V gene is TRBV28, the J gene TRBJ1-1, with TRBD1 as a possible D gene (6 bases). The germline gives CDR1 MDHEN, CDR2 SYDVKM. Trimming removed 5 bases at V and 7 bases at J, with 17 bases between. The CDR3 sequence is 14 residues long. The CDR3 here is CASSHRDRWHEAFF. The DNA for the CDR3 is TGTGCCAGCAGTCACAGGGACCGGTGGCATGAAGCTTTCTTT.

A few counts support this clone. The chain is built from TRBV5-1 and TRBJ2-1, with a tentative D call TRBD2 (6 bases). In germline, CDR1 is SGHRS, CDR2 YFSETQ. Trimming pared 4 bases from V and 6 bases from J, leaving 11 bases between. This CDR3 is built from 13 residues. The CDR3 nucleotides read TGCGCCAGCAGCGGACTACGGACCAATGAGCAGTTCTTC. Residues: CASSGLRTNEQFF.

Only a few counts were recorded for this clone. The J gene is TRBJ1-6, the V gene TRBV27; D unclear. This CDR3 region has 13 residues. The ends were cut back, 3 bases at V and 7 bases at J, with 7 bases in the middle. Germline V gene lookup returns CDR1 MNHEY and CDR2 SMNVEV (reference sequence). In DNA, the CDR3 is TGTGCCAGCAGTTTCAACATGAATTCACCCCTCCACTTT. Its protein is CASSFNMNSPLHF.

Only a few counts were recorded for this clone. This chain joins TRBV6-1 and TRBJ2-1; the D gene could be TRBD1 or TRBD2 (5 bases each). V was cut by 2 bases and J by 2 bases, with 10 bases left in between. This CDR3 comprises 15 residues. Germline loops: CDR1 MNHNS, CDR2 SASEGT. CDR3: CASSERGAAYNEQFF. As DNA, the CDR3 is TGTGCCAGCAGTGAAAGGGGAGCGGCCTACAATGAGCAGTTCTTC.

At least ten counts were recorded for this clone. The V call is TRBV20-1, the J call TRBJ1-5, with D tentatively TRBD1 (6 bases). The CDR3 spans 14 residues. Trimming shortened V by 5 bases and J by 2 bases, and 13 bases separated the two germline ends. Germline V gene sequence: CDR1 DFQATT, CDR2 SNEGSKA (reference sequence). The CDR3 DNA is TGCAGTGCTGGGGGGGGGGCTGGCAATCAGCCCCAGCATTTT. Translating it yields CSAGGGAGNQPQHF.

Within the sample, this clone is medium-sized. The chain carries TRBV6-1 and TRBJ1-1; D uncertain. The CDR3 consists of 11 residues. Trimming left V 8 bases short and J 7 bases short, with 11 bases between. Germline V CDR1 and CDR2: MNHNS, SASEGT. CDR3 amino acids: CASGSTIEAFF. For the CDR3, the DNA is TGTGCCAGCGGGAGCACCATTGAAGCTTTCTTT.

This clone showed up just a few times. The V gene is TRBV30, the J gene TRBJ2-1; D is unresolved. Germline assignment: CDR1 GTSNPN and CDR2 SVGIG (reference sequence). Trimming took off 0 bases at V and 12 bases at J, with 12 bases between the two ends. The CDR3 contains 12 residues. CDR3 sequence reads: CAWSVVNSMQFF. The CDR3, as DNA: TGTGCCTGGAGTGTTGTGAACAGTATGCAGTTCTTC.

This clone was observed a handful of times. One junction end does not reproduce the germline sequence, and a read error may be involved. The V call is TRBV19, the J call TRBJ1-1, with D hard to call. Per the germline V gene, CDR1 is LNHDA and CDR2 is SQIVND (reference sequence). The CDR3 contains 11 residues. CDR3 in DNA: TGCGCCAGTAGCCAACCAGGTGAAGCTTTCTTT. Translated: CASSQPGEAFF.

A note on this clone: The CDR3 carries no conserved terminal phenylalanine or tryptophan, so it likely arises from a read error. The genes are TRBV18 and TRBJ2-7, with D perhaps TRBD2 (5 bases). The germline V gene has CDR1 KGHSH and CDR2 LQKENI. Trimming left V 2 bases short and J 2 bases short, with 13 bases between. This CDR3 spans 15 amino acids. The CDR3 bases are TGTGCCAGCTCACCAGGGCAGCGGTCGCCCTACGAGCAGTACTTA. It is translated as CASSPGQRSPYEQYL.

This clone has at least ten counts. This sequence joins TRBV4-3 and TRBJ1-1; D unresolved. The CDR3 has 15 amino acids. The V gene lost 6 bases and the J gene lost 1 base, with 15 bases spanning the gap. Germline V lookup: CDR1 LGHNA, CDR2 YSLEER. The CDR3 DNA reads TGCGCCAGCAGTCGCCACCAGGTGACGAACACTGAAGCTTTCTTT. This codes for CASSRHQVTNTEAFF.

This clone appeared a few times. The CDR3 coding sequence is TGTGCCAGCAGTGACAGCTTATGGGGTGGAAACACCATATATTTT. Translating it yields CASSDSLWGGNTIYF. The gene calls are TRBV6-1 and TRBJ1-3; no firm D call. The germline CDR1 and CDR2 sequences are MNHNS and SASEGT. V gave up 3 bases and J gave up 3 bases, with 12 bases separating them. CDR3 size: 15 residues.

The table lists this clone with a few counts. The CDR3 carries no conserved terminal phenylalanine or tryptophan, so it likely arises from a read error. The V call is TRBV10-3, the J call TRBJ1-2; D perhaps matches TRBD1 (5 bases). V was trimmed by 9 bases and J by 7 bases, leaving 18 bases between them. CDR1 is ENHRY and CDR2 is SYGVKD in the germline V gene. The CDR3 runs to 13 residues. CDR3 sequence: CAIRIGDIGGYTL. In nucleotides, the CDR3 is TGTGCCATTCGGATAGGGGATATAGGTGGCTACACCCTC.

This clone has a count of ten or more. V and J are TRBV3-1 and TRBJ2-1, with 7 positions matching TRBD2. The CDR3 sequence is 15 residues long. In germline, CDR1 is LGHDT, CDR2 YNNKEL (reference sequence). Trimming removed 1 base from V and 6 bases from J; junction bases left unmatched: 6. The CDR3 is CASSQAGRVSNEQFF. The CDR3 DNA follows: TGTGCCAGCAGCCAAGCGGGGAGGGTTTCCAATGAGCAGTTCTTC.

This clone has at least ten counts. A much more abundant neighbour one base away suggests this may be a read error. This chain joins TRBV28 and TRBJ2-5; tentatively, D is TRBD1 (5 bases). Germline-derived CDR1 and CDR2 are MDHEN and SYDVKM. CDR3 size: 12 residues. V was clipped by 6 bases and J by 7 bases, with 12 bases between them. The CDR3 bases are TGTGCCAGCAGCGACAGAAAGGGGACCCAGTACTTC. Translation: CASSDRKGTQYF.

This clone was counted many times. Different DNA sequences within this sample yield the same CDR3. The chain carries TRBV5-1 and TRBJ2-5, with TRBD2 identical over 12 bases. The V segment lost 0 bases and the J segment 5 bases; nucleotides outside the gene matches: 14. Germline-derived CDR1 and CDR2 are SGHRS and YFSETQ. The length of the CDR3 is 19 residues. CDR3 sequence (DNA): TGCGCCAGCAGCTTGGGATTCCTAGCGGGAGGGCCCGAGATGGAGACCCAGTACTTC. This gives the protein CASSLGFLAGGPEMETQYF.

In its sample, this clone was seen a few times. A much larger clone is a single base away; this may be a read error. This sample also contains other DNA sequences that code for the same CDR3. This chain connects TRBV28 to TRBJ2-3; TRBD2 matches 8 bases. The CDR3 runs to 19 residues. In germline, CDR1 is MDHEN, CDR2 SYDVKM. The CDR3 reads CASSLVGKTGRTSTGTQYF. CDR3 DNA sequence: TGTGCCAGCAGTTTAGTTGGAAAGACAGGCCGGACTAGCACAGGTACGCAGTATTTT.

This clone has only one observation. This chain joins TRBV7-2 and TRBJ2-7, with 10 positions matching TRBD2. The CDR3 runs to 19 residues. Trimming at V came to 0 bases and at J to 4 bases, leaving 15 bases not matched to a gene. Looked up from germline, CDR1 is SGHTA and CDR2 is FQGNSA. In nucleotides, the CDR3 is TGTGCCAGCAGCTTAGCGAGGGTTCCGGCTAGCGGGAGAAGTTACGAGCAGTACTTC. It translates to CASSLARVPASGRSYEQYF.

The chain links TRBV6-6 to TRBJ2-3; D is ambiguous. CDR1 and CDR2 from the germline V gene are MNHNY and SVGAGI (reference sequence). The ends were cut back, 2 bases at V and 3 bases at J, with 9 bases in the middle. The CDR3 has 14 residues. As DNA, the CDR3 is TGTGCCAGCAGTTACGACGATTGGACAGATACGCAGTATTTT. This sequence encodes CASSYDDWTDTQYF.

As for this clone: At one boundary the junction diverges from the germline segment, which might be a read error. The chain recombines TRBV7-6 with TRBJ2-6; 9 nucleotides align to TRBD1. Germline V gene sequence: CDR1 SGHVS, CDR2 FNYEAQ. The CDR3 runs to 17 residues. The CDR3 nucleotides read TGTGCCAGTAGCTTAGGACAGGGGAAGACTGGGGCCAACGTCCTGACTTTC. This sequence encodes CASSLGQGKTGANVLTF.

By proportion, this clone is medium-sized (0.01 to 0.1%). The chain uses TRBV27 and TRBJ2-1, with 7 bases matching TRBD1. There are 14 residues in the CDR3. V trimming: 0 bases; J trimming: 7 bases; junction bases outside the gene matches: 3. The germline gives CDR1 MNHEY, CDR2 SMNVEV (reference sequence). CDR3 sequence: CASSLSTGLNEQFF. Here the CDR3 DNA reads TGTGCCAGCAGTTTATCGACAGGGTTGAATGAGCAGTTCTTC.

At least ten counts were recorded for this clone. This rearrangement joins TRBV10-1 to TRBJ2-1; unclear D gene. CDR3 length equals 13 residues. With 8 bases removed from V and 6 bases from J, the gap between germline ends came to 14 bases. CDR1 WNHNN and CDR2 SYGVQD come from the germline V gene (reference sequence). CDR3 coding DNA: TGCGCCAGCTCGACCGGTATGATCAATGAGCAGTTCTTC. It yields the protein CASSTGMINEQFF.

This sequence joins TRBV28 and TRBJ1-6; 7 positions match TRBD1. V dropped 5 bases and J dropped 7; count of bases not matched to a gene: 8. From germline, CDR1 is MDHEN and CDR2 SYDVKM. The CDR3 has 15 residues. The CDR3 sequence is CASSPTQGGNSPLHF. For the CDR3, the DNA is TGTGCCAGCAGTCCGACGCAGGGGGGGAATTCACCCCTCCACTTT.

This chain uses TRBV20-1 with TRBJ2-2; D is perhaps TRBD1 (6 bases). The CDR3 is 15 amino acids. The V end lost 3 bases, the J end lost 1 base, and 12 bases lay between the germline ends. Germline V gene lookup returns CDR1 DFQATT and CDR2 SNEGSKA (reference sequence). The CDR3 sequence is CSASARDMNTGELFF. Written as DNA, the CDR3 is TGCAGTGCTAGCGCCCGGGACATGAACACCGGGGAGCTGTTTTTT.

This clone has more than one count but fewer than ten. The rearrangement links TRBV25-1 to TRBJ2-1; D assignment may be TRBD1 or TRBD2 (5 bases each). CDR3 length: 12 residues. Trimming shortened V by 5 bases and J by 7 bases, and 9 bases separated the two germline ends. In germline, CDR1 is MGHDK, CDR2 SYGVNS. The CDR3 sequence: CASSSGPNEQFF. The CDR3 DNA is TGTGCCAGCAGTTCGGGGCCGAATGAGCAGTTCTTC.

This clone counts as medium-sized. The chain uses TRBV9 and TRBJ2-2, with D possibly matching TRBD1 (6 bases). CDR1 and CDR2 (germline): SGDLS, YYNGEE. This CDR3 is built from 16 residues. V shed 0 bases and J shed 1 base, with 10 bases lying between them. CDR3 DNA sequence: TGTGCCAGCAGCGTAGCAGGGGTCCTGAACACCGGGGAGCTGTTTTTT. The encoded protein is CASSVAGVLNTGELFF.

Only a few counts were recorded for this clone. The chain recombines TRBV6-1 with TRBJ2-7; D possibly corresponds to TRBD2 (6 bases). The ends were cut back, 6 bases at V and 2 bases at J, with 14 bases in the middle. CDR1 and CDR2 (germline): MNHNS, SASEGT. This CDR3 is 14 amino acids long. The CDR3 region has the DNA TGTGCCAGCAGGCCCACCGGGAGTACCTACGAGCAGTACTTC. Encoded protein: CASRPTGSTYEQYF.

This clone is medium-sized (0.01 to 0.1%). The chain joins TRBV24-1 to TRBJ2-7; 10 bases map to TRBD2. Trimming took 3 bases from V and 2 from J; bases not matched to a gene: 6. The CDR3 is 16 amino acids. Germline V gives CDR1 KGHDR, CDR2 SFDVKD. CDR3 coding DNA: TGTGCCACCAGTGATCTTATAGCGGGAGGACCCTACGAGCAGTACTTC. Its protein is CATSDLIAGGPYEQYF.

J is TRBJ2-1 and V is TRBV15, with 8 bases matching TRBD2. The V segment lost 0 bases and the J segment 8 bases; nucleotides outside the gene matches: 9. Germline-derived CDR1 and CDR2 are LNHNV and YYDKDF (reference sequence). The CDR3 loop spans 16 amino acids. CDR3 amino acids: CATSRDLGGGPDEQFF. Written as DNA, the CDR3 is TGTGCCACCAGCAGAGATCTCGGGGGGGGCCCGGATGAGCAGTTCTTC.

This clone has just a few counts. This sequence joins TRBV28 and TRBJ2-3, with D perhaps matching TRBD2 (5 bases). Germline CDR1 MDHEN, CDR2 SYDVKM. The CDR3 length is 16 residues. Trimming stripped 3 bases from V and 3 bases from J, with 16 bases between. The CDR3 DNA follows: TGTGCCAGCAGTTTGCGGGTATCTGTCACAACAGATACGCAGTATTTT. Translated: CASSLRVSVTTDTQYF.